This entry lists 29 T cell receptor beta chains sequenced from one sample in a study of radiation and T cells in renal cell carcinoma. Repertoires were generated with immunoSEQ multiplex PCR, while TCRdb's copy carries only in-frame clones and drops some. Of 90,000 to 100,000 clones listed, around 84% were seen once; the top ten hold approximately 7.8%. As to time point: blood 4 weeks post-SBRT, at nephrectomy. Treatment: 15 Gy SBRT to primary tumor, nephrectomy 4 weeks later. The starting material was blood, obtained from a patient whose treatment included radiotherapy and nephrectomy. The receptors were sampled from a man aged 55 to 70 with renal cell carcinoma.

The chain couples TRBV2 to TRBJ2-7; unclear D gene. Germline assignment: CDR1 SNHLY and CDR2 FYNNEI. The CDR3 runs to 11 residues. Trimming shortened V by 7 bases and J by 3 bases, and 7 bases separated the two germline ends. The CDR3 sequence is CASKNVYEQYF. DNA for the CDR3: TGTGCCAGCAAAAATGTCTACGAGCAGTACTTC.

The rearrangement links TRBV7-2 to TRBJ2-5; D may be TRBD2 (7 bases). CDR1 SGHTA and CDR2 FQGNSA come from the germline V gene. Trimming pared 5 bases from V and 3 bases from J, leaving 16 bases between. This CDR3 has 15 residues. CDR3 sequence (DNA): TGTGCCAGCAGCCCGCCGGGGAGGGGGGAAGAGACCCAGTACTTC. It codes for CASSPPGRGEETQYF.

The rearrangement links TRBV4-1 to TRBJ1-2; 8 positions match TRBD1. In germline, CDR1 is MGHRA, CDR2 YSYEKL. This CDR3 comprises 16 residues. V lost 2 bases, J lost 4 bases, and 9 bases stayed unmatched. The CDR3, as DNA: TGCGCCAGCAGCCAACACTCACCGACAGGGGCCTATGGCTACACCTTC. It specifies CASSQHSPTGAYGYTF.

The chain has TRBV14 and TRBJ2-5; D unclear. The CDR3 runs to 11 residues. Germline V gene data show CDR1 as SGHDN and CDR2 as FVKESK. Between the trimmed V and J ends, which lost 3 bases and 5 bases, there was a span of 4 bases. The CDR3 protein is CASSHAETQYF. The CDR3 region has the DNA TGTGCCAGCAGCCATGCGGAGACCCAGTACTTC.

The rearrangement joins TRBV6-6 to TRBJ2-7; 10 bases agree with TRBD1. The CDR3 is 11 residues long. The V gene end was trimmed by 5 bases and the J gene end by 12 bases; junction bases not matched to a gene: 4. CDR1 is MNHNY, CDR2 SVGAGI, per germline (reference sequence). CDR3 DNA: TGTGCCAGCAGTGGACAGGGGGAAAGGTACTTC. This codes for CASSGQGERYF.

This chain links TRBV18 with TRBJ2-5; D is perhaps TRBD1 (5 bases). Trimming took off 0 bases at V and 1 base at J, with 6 bases between the two ends. The CDR3 is 14 amino acids. Per the germline V gene, CDR1 is KGHSH and CDR2 is LQKENI. CDR3 amino acids: CASSPPGLQETQYF. In DNA, the CDR3 is TGTGCCAGCTCACCACCGGGGCTCCAAGAGACCCAGTACTTC.

The chain links TRBV2 to TRBJ2-5; 13 bases align to TRBD2. Trimming took 8 bases from V and 5 from J; bases not matched to a gene: 5. The CDR3 is made up of 14 amino acids. Germline lookup yields CDR1 SNHLY and CDR2 FYNNEI. CDR3 sequence (DNA): TGTGCCAGCGGGGGACTAGCGGGAAGGGAGACCCAGTACTTC. It codes for CASGGLAGRETQYF.

The gene calls are TRBV5-1 and TRBJ1-2, with D unresolved. The germline gives CDR1 SGHRS, CDR2 YFSETQ. The CDR3 runs to 13 residues. V lost 0 bases and J 8 bases, leaving 11 bases between the germline ends. CDR3 nucleotides: TGCGCCAGCAGCTTGGAAGGCTCGGGCGGCTACACCTTC. This codes for CASSLEGSGGYTF.

With regard to this clone: A junction boundary mismatches the germline segment, possibly from a read error. The rearrangement joins TRBV5-6 to TRBJ1-2; 8 bases align to TRBD1. The CDR3 contains 15 residues. CDR1 is SGHDT, CDR2 YYEEEE, per germline. CDR3 residues: CASSWQGARNYSYTF. The CDR3 nucleotides read TGTGCCAGCAGCTGGCAGGGGGCGCGTAACTATAGCTACACCTTC.

Turning to this clone: One end of the junction does not line up with germline, which may come from a read error. The chain combines TRBV30 with TRBJ2-2; D is possibly TRBD1 or TRBD2 (5 bases each). CDR3 length equals 14 residues. Germline CDR1 reads GTSNPN; CDR2 reads SVGIG (reference sequence). CDR3 in DNA: TGTGCCTGGTCCCGGGGCCAGAACGCCGGGGAGCTGTTTTTT. Translation: CAWSRGQNAGELFF. Together with reference TRBV30 and TRBJ2-2, the CDR3 gives the full variable domain: SQTIHQWPATLVQPVGSPLSLECTVEGTSNPNLYWYRQAAGRGLQLLFYSVGIGQISSEVPQNLSASRPQDRQFILSSKKLLLSDSGFYLCAWSRGQNAGELFFGEGSRLTVL.

This clone was recorded a few times. The CDR3: CATSRDRVLTETQYF. The CDR3 nucleotides are TGTGCCACCAGCAGAGATCGCGTGCTCACAGAGACCCAGTACTTC. The V call is TRBV15, the J call TRBJ2-5; D is unresolved. The CDR3 is made up of 15 amino acids. Germline assignment: CDR1 LNHNV and CDR2 YYDKDF (reference sequence). Deletions cut 0 bases from V and 4 bases from J, with 12 bases between.

This clone is a singleton in its sample. The gene calls are TRBV10-3 and TRBJ2-7; no clear D. This CDR3 is 12 amino acids long. The germline gives CDR1 ENHRY, CDR2 SYGVKD. V lost 2 bases and J 3 bases, leaving 5 bases between the germline ends. CDR3 protein: CAISERDYEQYF. The CDR3 nucleotides are TGTGCCATCAGTGAGAGGGACTACGAGCAGTACTTC.

V gene TRBV29-1 combines with J gene TRBJ1-3, with D maybe TRBD1 (5 bases). Trimming cost V 3 bases and J 8 bases, with 11 bases left between them. Germline loops: CDR1 SQVTM, CDR2 ANQGSEA. This CDR3 has 12 amino acids. CDR3 nucleotides: TGCAGCGTTGATATCGGGGGGGACACCATATATTTT. Its translation is CSVDIGGDTIYF.

This chain uses TRBV6-1 with TRBJ1-5; 7 bases fit TRBD1. V gave up 4 bases and J gave up 2 bases; unmatched junction bases: 8. CDR1 MNHNS and CDR2 SASEGT come from the germline V gene. This CDR3 spans 16 amino acids. For the CDR3, the DNA is TGTGCCAGCAGTGGGGCCACAGGGGTTGGCAATCAGCCCCAGCATTTT. This gives the protein CASSGATGVGNQPQHF.

This chain connects TRBV19 to TRBJ2-4; D might be TRBD1 (6 bases). The ends were cut back, 3 bases at V and 7 bases at J, with 16 bases in the middle. The CDR3 has 15 amino acids. Germline-derived CDR1 and CDR2 are LNHDA and SQIVND (reference sequence). The CDR3 nucleotides are TGTGCCAGTAGTATTCGGACAGACAGGACCAACATTCAGTACTTC. It yields the protein CASSIRTDRTNIQYF.

V is TRBV27 and J is TRBJ2-5, with 9 bases matching TRBD2. V lost 7 bases to trimming and J lost 5 bases; unmatched junction nucleotides: 8. From germline, CDR1 is MNHEY and CDR2 SMNVEV (reference sequence). The length of the CDR3 is 14 residues. The CDR3: CASNPGTSRETQYF. The CDR3 DNA is TGTGCCAGCAACCCCGGGACTAGCCGGGAGACCCAGTACTTC.

This clone was seen just once. V and J are TRBV6-1 and TRBJ1-1; no definite D call. The germline V gene has CDR1 MNHNS and CDR2 SASEGT. CDR3 length: 13 residues. Between the trimmed V and J ends, which lost 2 bases and 0 bases, there was a span of 4 bases. The CDR3 spells CASSETMNTEAFF. In DNA, the CDR3 is TGTGCCAGCAGTGAAACAATGAACACTGAAGCTTTCTTT.

The chain links TRBV28 to TRBJ2-1; D is ambiguous. Germline CDR1 reads MDHEN; CDR2 reads SYDVKM. Trimming took off 8 bases at V and 6 bases at J, with 17 bases between the two ends. There are 14 residues in the CDR3. The CDR3 is CASAAPLVPNEQFF. The CDR3 coding sequence is TGTGCCAGCGCGGCCCCCTTGGTCCCCAATGAGCAGTTCTTC.

V and J are TRBV18 and TRBJ1-3; D call uncertain. Looked up from germline, CDR1 is KGHSH and CDR2 is LQKENI. CDR3 length: 19 amino acids. Trimming removed 2 bases at V and 0 bases at J, with 20 bases between. The chain's CDR3 is CASSPDTQNPWASGNTIYF. As DNA, the CDR3 is TGTGCCAGCTCACCAGATACACAAAACCCCTGGGCCTCTGGAAACACCATATATTTT.

This sequence joins TRBV10-3 and TRBJ2-7; TRBD2 might be the D (9 bases). Germline V CDR1 and CDR2: ENHRY, SYGVKD. The CDR3 spans 23 residues. Trimming shortened V by 0 bases and J by 0 bases, and 33 bases separated the two germline ends. CDR3 amino acids: CAISESSAAGGRVAGVTSYEQYF. The CDR3, as DNA: TGTGCCATCAGTGAGTCTTCTGCGGCAGGGGGCAGGGTAGCGGGAGTTACCTCCTACGAGCAGTACTTC.

The chain couples TRBV28 to TRBJ2-7; D not resolved. From germline, CDR1 is MDHEN and CDR2 SYDVKM. There are 14 residues in the CDR3. V lost 6 bases and J 3 bases, leaving 15 bases between the germline ends. The CDR3: CASSLPFDNYEQYF. As DNA, the CDR3 is TGTGCCAGCAGCCTACCCTTCGATAACTACGAGCAGTACTTC. The full variable domain, completed using reference TRBV28 and TRBJ2-7, is DVKVTQSSRYLVKRTGEKVFLECVQDMDHENMFWYRQDPGLGLRLIYFSYDVKMKEKGDIPEGYSVSREKKERFSLILESASTNQTSMYLCASSLPFDNYEQYFGPGTRLTVT.

The CDR3 coding sequence is TGTGCCAGCTCTCTTACAGGAGCCTACGAGCAGTACTTC. It translates to CASSLTGAYEQYF. The chain joins TRBV9 to TRBJ2-7; the D gene is possibly TRBD1 (5 bases). The germline V gene encodes CDR1 SGDLS and CDR2 YYNGEE. The CDR3 has 13 amino acids. Trimming pared 7 bases from V and 2 bases from J, leaving 13 bases between.

The chain recombines TRBV19 with TRBJ1-2; 10 nucleotides align to TRBD1. The CDR3 extends over 14 amino acids. The V segment lost 6 bases and the J segment 4 bases; nucleotides outside the gene matches: 5. Germline V gives CDR1 LNHDA, CDR2 SQIVND (reference sequence). The CDR3 reads CASRTGGFGYGYTF. The CDR3 DNA sequence: TGTGCCAGTAGGACAGGGGGCTTTGGCTATGGCTACACCTTC.

The genes are TRBV5-4 and TRBJ1-3; TRBD1 might be the D (5 bases). The germline V gene encodes CDR1 SGHNT and CDR2 YYREEE (reference sequence). Trimming shortened V by 2 bases and J by 0 bases, and 6 bases separated the two germline ends. The CDR3 is made up of 14 amino acids. The CDR3 region is CASSFGTSGNTIYF. For the CDR3, the DNA is TGTGCCAGCAGCTTCGGGACCTCTGGAAACACCATATATTTT.

The chain links TRBV4-3 to TRBJ2-5; 8 nucleotides line up with TRBD2. This CDR3 contains 14 residues. Germline V CDR1 and CDR2: LGHNA, YSLEER. The V and J ends lost 4 bases and 1 base, in that order; junction bases with no gene match: 2. The CDR3 DNA reads as TGCGCCAGCAGCCTAGGACTAGCCCAAGAGACCCAGTACTTC. As protein: CASSLGLAQETQYF.

This sequence joins TRBV6-1 and TRBJ1-5; D remains ambiguous. Trimming left V 2 bases short and J 4 bases short, with 9 bases between. This CDR3 contains 14 residues. CDR1 and CDR2 (germline): MNHNS, SASEGT. In DNA form, the CDR3 reads TGTGCCAGCAGTGAAAGGGTCCTAAATCAGCCCCAGCATTTT. Protein: CASSERVLNQPQHF.

The gene calls are TRBV9 and TRBJ2-7; TRBD2 matches at 9 bases. The V segment lost 0 bases and the J segment 1 base; nucleotides outside the gene matches: 2. The germline CDR1 and CDR2 sequences are SGDLS and YYNGEE. The CDR3 has 15 amino acids. This chain's CDR3 is CASSVGAGGSYEQYF. As DNA, the CDR3 is TGTGCCAGCAGCGTAGGGGCGGGAGGGTCCTACGAGCAGTACTTC.

The chain uses TRBV19 and TRBJ1-1, with D maybe TRBD1 (5 bases). Trimming shortened V by 0 bases and J by 1 base, and 15 bases separated the two germline ends. Germline CDR1 is LNHDA and CDR2 is SQIVND (reference sequence). This CDR3 region has 17 residues. CDR3 sequence reads: CASSIDPDGGANTEAFF. CDR3 in DNA: TGTGCCAGTAGTATAGACCCGGATGGAGGGGCGAACACTGAAGCTTTCTTT.

The gene calls are TRBV7-2 and TRBJ2-7; 8 bases fit TRBD2. Germline V gene sequence: CDR1 SGHTA, CDR2 FQGNSA. Losses at the gene ends were 1 base for V and 6 bases for J; bases not matched to a gene: 14. The CDR3 totals 17 residues. CDR3 loop: CASSLGSGGPGMGEQYF. The CDR3 region has the DNA TGTGCCAGCAGCTTAGGGTCGGGAGGGCCCGGTATGGGCGAGCAGTACTTC. The whole variable domain, filled in from reference TRBV7-2 and TRBJ2-7, reads GAGVSQSPSNKVTEKGKDVELRCDPISGHTALYWYRQSLGQGLEFLIYFQGNSAPDKSGLPSDRFSAERTGGSVSTLTIQRTQQEDSAVYLCASSLGSGGPGMGEQYFGPGTRLTVT.